This T cell receptor (beta chain) emerged from a study of T cells in narcolepsy. Study details: Healthy controls were enrolled alongside patients with narcolepsy type 1 or type 2. Study outcomes and limitations: Same-patient CSF and blood CD4+ T cell clonotypes included HCRT-specific and TRIB2-specific autoreactive ones. Blood of same and different patients, but not healthy controls, reportedly held recurring autoreactive clonotypes. Autoreactive clone sequences were missing from some blood memory CD4+ repertoires.

The protocol was immunoSEQ multiplex PCR, while the TCRdb copy is restricted to in-frame clones and leaves out a portion. The table records some 35,000 clones, 80% to 85% of them present only once. Germline V gives CDR1 ENHRY, CDR2 SYGVKD. The CDR3 spans 12 residues. V lost 0 bases and J lost 6, with 5 bases in between. Note on this clone: What it recognizes is unknown.

Material for sequencing was CD45RA- memory CD4+ T cells from PBMCs. This sequence originates from a human donor with narcolepsy. The genes are TRBV10-3 and TRBJ1-2; D gene ambiguous. CDR3 in DNA: TGTGCCATCAGTGAGTCGGGCGATGGCTACACCTTC. It translates to CAISESGDGYTF.